One and the same sample provided the 30 T cell receptor beta chains below, sequenced in a study of blood T cell repertoires in COVID-19. Generated by immunoSEQ multiplex PCR, the TCRdb table keeps only in-frame clones and is missing some. The repertoire holds 35,000 to 55,000 clones, with 90% as singletons. Sequenced sample: peripheral blood. All receptors derive from a man aged 50-59 years with active COVID-19.

The genes are TRBV11-2 and TRBJ1-4, with 9 bases aligning to TRBD1. CDR1 and CDR2 (germline): SGHAT, FQNNGV. The length of the CDR3 is 15 residues. The V gene end was trimmed by 4 bases and the J gene end by 6 bases; junction bases not matched to a gene: 6. CDR3 nucleotides: TGTGCCAGCAGCTCCCCGACAGGGGGTGATGAAAAACTGTTTTTT. Residues: CASSSPTGGDEKLFF.

The chain is built from TRBV6-5 and TRBJ2-5, with TRBD1 as a possible D gene (5 bases). There are 13 residues in the CDR3. The germline gives CDR1 MNHEY, CDR2 SVGAGI. V was shortened by 8 bases and J by 7 bases, with 17 bases between the two germline ends. CDR3 sequence (DNA): TGTGCCAGCCCCGAGCCAGGGATGGCGACCCAGTACTTC. This codes for CASPEPGMATQYF.

CDR3 DNA: TGTGCCAGCAGACGACAGGGCGGGGCGGGTGAAAAACTGTTTTTT. Residues: CASRRQGGAGEKLFF. The genes are TRBV7-2 and TRBJ1-4; 7 bases line up with TRBD1. Germline CDR1 is SGHTA and CDR2 is FQGNSA. Trimming removed 6 bases from V and 7 bases from J; junction bases left unmatched: 11. The CDR3 spans 15 residues.

This clone is medium-sized by share. This chain joins TRBV2 and TRBJ2-1, with a weak D call TRBD2 (5 bases). Germline values: CDR1 SNHLY, CDR2 FYNNEI. Trimming took 5 bases from V and 9 from J, leaving 14 bases between them. The CDR3 is 13 residues long. CDR3 region: CASSKLDTGEQFF. The CDR3, as DNA: TGTGCCAGCAGTAAACTAGATACCGGTGAGCAGTTCTTC.

The chain carries TRBV6-6 and TRBJ1-1, with D maybe TRBD1 (5 bases). This CDR3 is 16 amino acids long. Trimming left V 2 bases short and J 0 bases short, with 13 bases between. CDR1 MNHNY and CDR2 SVGAGI come from the germline V gene (reference sequence). The CDR3 loop reads CASSYGTSGLNTEAFF. The CDR3 nucleotides are TGTGCCAGCAGTTACGGGACTTCTGGCCTGAACACTGAAGCTTTCTTT.

The gene calls are TRBV9 and TRBJ2-3, with D perhaps matching TRBD1 (5 bases). V lost 2 bases to trimming and J lost 2 bases, with 12 bases between them. Germline V CDR1 and CDR2: SGDLS, YYNGEE. The CDR3 loop spans 15 amino acids. The CDR3, as DNA: TGTGCCAGCAGCGTCTGGGCAGGGTTCACAGATACGCAGTATTTT. Encoded protein: CASSVWAGFTDTQYF.

The chain employs TRBV5-4 and TRBJ2-7; 7 nucleotides align to TRBD1. Germline CDR1 and CDR2: SGHNT and YYREEE (reference sequence). V was clipped by 4 bases and J by 2 bases; unmatched bases: 9. The CDR3 is made up of 15 amino acids. This chain's CDR3 is CASSADRVHTYEQYF. The CDR3 DNA follows: TGTGCCAGCAGCGCAGACAGGGTCCATACCTACGAGCAGTACTTC.

The V call is TRBV12-3 or TRBV12-4, the J call TRBJ2-1, with 7 nucleotides matching TRBD1. This CDR3 spans 11 amino acids. V shed 1 base and J 14 bases; nucleotides not matched to a gene: 2. The CDR3 spells CASSLGQGEFF. CDR3 coding DNA: TGTGCCAGCAGTTTAGGACAGGGAGAGTTCTTC.

The gene calls are TRBV6-5 and TRBJ2-3, with 12 bases that match TRBD2. This CDR3 contains 15 residues. V dropped 7 bases and J dropped 1; count of bases not matched to a gene: 3. Per the germline V gene, CDR1 is MNHEY and CDR2 is SVGAGI. The CDR3 region has the DNA TGTGCCAGCAATCGACTAGCGGGGGGCACAGATACGCAGTATTTT. Translation: CASNRLAGGTDTQYF.

This chain's CDR3 is CASSLESTDYYNEQFF. DNA for the CDR3: TGTGCCAGCAGCTTAGAGTCCACAGACTACTACAATGAGCAGTTCTTC. The chain employs TRBV11-2 and TRBJ2-1; D is possibly TRBD2 (5 bases). The V end lost 0 bases, the J end lost 3 bases, and 12 bases lay between the germline ends. The germline V gene encodes CDR1 SGHAT and CDR2 FQNNGV. The CDR3 length is 16 residues.

The J gene is TRBJ2-3, the V gene TRBV6-2 or TRBV6-3, with a weak D call TRBD1 (6 bases). The V gene's germline CDR1 is MNHEY and CDR2 SVGEGT. Trimming took 6 bases from V and 0 from J, leaving 13 bases between them. CDR3 length: 15 residues. CDR3 DNA: TGTGCCAGCAGCCCCGACAGGACTAGCACAGATACGCAGTATTTT. Translation gives CASSPDRTSTDTQYF.

The chain uses TRBV5-1 and TRBJ2-7; the D gene is possibly TRBD2 (6 bases). The CDR3 contains 17 residues. Germline V CDR1 and CDR2: SGHRS, YFSETQ. V was pared by 5 bases and J by 0 bases, with 21 bases between. CDR3 bases: TGCGCCAGCAGTCTGGCGGGGCTGTCGGTCCCCTCCTACGAGCAGTACTTC. Its translation: CASSLAGLSVPSYEQYF.

The rearrangement links TRBV19 to TRBJ1-2, with TRBD1 matching 10 bases. CDR1 is LNHDA and CDR2 is SQIVND in the germline V gene (reference sequence). V was pared by 4 bases and J by 4 bases, with 12 bases of the junction left unmatched. CDR3 size: 17 residues. CDR3 DNA: TGTGCCAGTAGTACCCCGGGACAGGGGCCTGTTTTCTATGGCTACACCTTC. This sequence encodes CASSTPGQGPVFYGYTF.

This clone was recorded a few times. The rearrangement links TRBV19 to TRBJ1-2; tentatively, D is TRBD1 (5 bases). This CDR3 region has 14 residues. The germline CDR1 and CDR2 sequences are LNHDA and SQIVND (reference sequence). V was pared by 6 bases and J by 1 base, with 12 bases between. The DNA of the CDR3 is TGTGCCAGTAGCCTCGGGGGGATTAACTATGGCTACACCTTC. This gives the protein CASSLGGINYGYTF.

DNA for the CDR3: TGCGCCAGCAGCGGGGGGGGACACACCTACAATGAGCAGTTCTTC. Encoded protein: CASSGGGHTYNEQFF. This chain links TRBV5-1 with TRBJ2-1; D might be TRBD2 (7 bases). Per germline, CDR1 SGHRS and CDR2 YFSETQ. CDR3 length equals 15 residues. Trimming shortened V by 4 bases and J by 2 bases, and 13 bases separated the two germline ends.

Here the CDR3 reads CASSVALAGGPGDTQYF. The CDR3 bases are TGTGCCAGCAGCGTAGCGCTAGCGGGGGGGCCCGGAGATACGCAGTATTTT. The chain employs TRBV9 and TRBJ2-3; TRBD2 agrees at 12 bases. Looked up from germline, CDR1 is SGDLS and CDR2 is YYNGEE. Trimming at V came to 0 bases and at J to 5 bases, leaving 7 bases not matched to a gene. The CDR3 has 17 residues. Filled out from reference TRBV9 and TRBJ2-3, the complete variable domain reads DSGVTQTPKHLITATGQRVTLRCSPRSGDLSVYWYQQSLDQGLQFLIQYYNGEERAKGNILERFSAQQFPDLHSELNLSSLELGDSALYFCASSVALAGGPGDTQYFGPGTRLTVL.

The genes are TRBV6-2 or TRBV6-3 and TRBJ2-1, with D possibly matching TRBD2 (6 bases). Trimming shortened V by 0 bases and J by 4 bases, and 7 bases separated the two germline ends. The germline gives CDR1 MNHEY, CDR2 SVGEGT. This CDR3 has 14 residues. The CDR3 nucleotides are TGTGCCAGCAGTTACTCGGGACTTTACAATGAGCAGTTCTTC. Residues: CASSYSGLYNEQFF.

The V call is TRBV7-9, the J call TRBJ1-4; D is uncertain. V shed 5 bases and J shed 8 bases, with 9 bases lying between them. Germline values: CDR1 SEHNR, CDR2 FQNEAQ (reference sequence). This CDR3 is 12 amino acids long. The CDR3 region has the DNA TGTGCCAGCAGCCCCAGTTGGGAAAAACTGTTTTTT. This gives the protein CASSPSWEKLFF.

For this clone: Distinct nucleotide sequences in the sample also encode this CDR3. The rearrangement joins TRBV12-3 or TRBV12-4 to TRBJ1-2; possibly TRBD1 for D (5 bases). The CDR3 runs 13 residues. Trimming took off 9 bases at V and 2 bases at J, with 13 bases between the two ends. The CDR3 here is CASSPAGNYGYTF. CDR3 in DNA: TGTGCCAGTAGTCCCGCAGGGAACTATGGCTACACCTTC.

The chain links TRBV7-3 to TRBJ1-3; TRBD1 might be the D (5 bases). The CDR3 runs 15 residues. V dropped 7 bases and J dropped 1 base, with 14 bases sitting between them. From germline, CDR1 is SGHTA and CDR2 FQGTGA. The CDR3 region is CASIWSGGSGNTIYF. Here the CDR3 DNA reads TGTGCCAGCATCTGGTCCGGGGGTTCTGGAAACACCATATATTTT.

V and J are TRBV27 and TRBJ2-4; 9 bases match TRBD1. Germline loops: CDR1 MNHEY, CDR2 SMNVEV (reference sequence). The trim removed 5 bases at V and 7 bases at J, leaving 9 bases unmatched. The length of the CDR3 is 15 residues. The CDR3 spells CASSRLGTGWNIQYF. CDR3 DNA: TGTGCCAGCAGTCGGTTAGGGACAGGGTGGAACATTCAGTACTTC.

This sequence joins TRBV10-1 and TRBJ2-1, with 8 positions matching TRBD2. This CDR3 region has 16 residues. Germline values: CDR1 WNHNN, CDR2 SYGVQD (reference sequence). J gave up 3 bases and V 0 bases, and 4 bases lay outside the gene matches. The CDR3, as DNA: TGCGCCAGCAGTGAGTCGTCCGGGGGGGGCTACAATGAGCAGTTCTTC. Translating it yields CASSESSGGGYNEQFF.

The rearrangement uses TRBV5-1 and TRBJ1-2, with D unclear. The length of the CDR3 is 15 residues. Trimming removed 0 bases from V and 0 bases from J, with 9 bases in between. Germline V gene sequence: CDR1 SGHRS, CDR2 YFSETQ. The CDR3 sequence: CASSLDRQTNYGYTF. The CDR3 nucleotides read TGCGCCAGCAGCTTGGATCGTCAGACTAACTATGGCTACACCTTC. The full variable domain, its missing parts supplied by reference TRBV5-1 and TRBJ1-2, is KAGVTQTPRYLIKTRGQQVTLSCSPISGHRSVSWYQQTPGQGLQFLFEYFSETQRNKGNFPGRFSGRQFSNSRSEMNVSTLELGDSALYLCASSLDRQTNYGYTFGSGTRLTVV.

The J gene is TRBJ1-4, the V gene TRBV7-9; TRBD1 matches 10 bases. V dropped 5 bases and J dropped 5; count of bases not matched to a gene: 2. CDR3 length: 14 residues. Germline lookup yields CDR1 SEHNR and CDR2 FQNEAQ (reference sequence). The CDR3 loop is CASSQDRGNEKLFF. The CDR3 nucleotides are TGTGCCAGCAGCCAGGACAGGGGGAATGAAAAACTGTTTTTT.

The chain has TRBV6-6 and TRBJ1-3, with 7 positions matching TRBD1. This CDR3 contains 12 residues. Germline V gives CDR1 MNHNY, CDR2 SVGAGI (reference sequence). Trimming at V came to 6 bases and at J to 11 bases, leaving 7 bases not matched to a gene. The CDR3 here is CASSHGTDSIYF. As DNA, the CDR3 is TGTGCCAGCAGCCACGGGACAGATTCCATATATTTT.

CDR3: CASTQGSITSYNEQFF. The CDR3, as DNA: TGTGCCAGCACTCAAGGGAGTATCACCTCCTACAATGAGCAGTTCTTC. This chain connects TRBV2 to TRBJ2-1, with D tentatively TRBD2 (5 bases). V was trimmed by 7 bases and J by 0 bases, leaving 16 bases between them. The CDR3 is made up of 16 amino acids. Germline values: CDR1 SNHLY, CDR2 FYNNEI.

This clone was observed once. This rearrangement joins TRBV6-5 to TRBJ2-7; 11 bases align to TRBD1. There are 15 residues in the CDR3. The V and J ends lost 6 bases and 3 bases, in that order; junction bases with no gene match: 7. Germline CDR1 is MNHEY and CDR2 is SVGAGI. The CDR3 region is CASSSTGTGGYEQYF. The CDR3 DNA follows: TGTGCCAGCAGCTCCACCGGGACAGGGGGCTACGAGCAGTACTTC.

This chain joins TRBV15 and TRBJ2-7; tentative D call: TRBD1 (6 bases). V was pared by 0 bases and J by 0 bases, with 12 bases between. Germline V gives CDR1 LNHNV, CDR2 YYDKDF (reference sequence). There are 16 residues in the CDR3. CDR3 amino acids: CATSRDTGQSSYEQYF. Written as DNA, the CDR3 is TGTGCCACCAGCAGAGATACGGGACAAAGCTCCTACGAGCAGTACTTC.

This sequence joins TRBV10-2 and TRBJ2-7; D may be TRBD1 (5 bases). Looked up from germline, CDR1 is WSHSY and CDR2 is SAAADI. Trimming took off 10 bases at V and 6 bases at J, with 16 bases between the two ends. The CDR3 contains 12 residues. The CDR3 spells CATEDTTGEQYF. CDR3 DNA sequence: TGCGCCACCGAGGACACAACGGGCGAGCAGTACTTC.

The V call is TRBV10-3, the J call TRBJ1-2, with TRBD1 as a possible D gene (5 bases). The CDR3 is 14 amino acids. V was shortened by 3 bases and J by 8 bases, with 16 bases between the two germline ends. Germline assignment: CDR1 ENHRY and CDR2 SYGVKD. CDR3 loop: CAISDFSGEKGYTF. CDR3 bases: TGTGCCATCAGTGACTTTTCGGGGGAAAAGGGCTACACCTTC.